This T cell receptor (beta chain) was sequenced in a study of blood T cell repertoires in COVID-19. Study-wide background: Donors in the United States, Italy and Spain gave samples during acute or convalescent COVID-19. Sample material is recorded as cDNA or gDNA derived from T cells, B-cell-depleted T cells, or PBMCs.

In the authors' methods: It was from reference gene primer amplification that nucleated cell counts were estimated. Assay: immunoSEQ multiplex PCR; the TCRdb copy retains only in-frame clones and omits some. The DNA gave D and trimming, while V, J and clone size come from that table. There are about 240,000 clones in the sample; 88% occur only once, and 0.99% lies in the top ten. Germline CDR1 and CDR2: LGHNA and YSLEER. This CDR3 spans 14 amino acids. With 1 base removed from V and 4 bases from J, the gap between germline ends came to 7 bases. The TCR comes from a woman in her forties who had recovered from COVID-19. The rearrangement links TRBV4-3 to TRBJ2-2, with D perhaps matching TRBD1 (6 bases). The sequenced sample was peripheral blood. The CDR3 is CASSQVGATGELFF. Here the CDR3 DNA reads TGCGCCAGCAGCCAAGTGGGGGCCACCGGGGAGCTGTTTTTT.